This TCR beta chain was sequenced during a study of T-cell memory formation after mild COVID-19. Whole-study context: TCR clustering was largely donor specific. Study-level findings and limits: Several responding clones turned up in pre-infection memory, indicating that cross-reactive memory may have taken part. Contracting CD4+ clones sat mainly in CM and EM; CD8+ in EMRA.

UMIs and sample barcodes were carried by the TCR alpha and TCR beta cDNA libraries that 5'RACE produced using constant-segment primers. TCRdb recomputed calls from the 5' RACE reads with MiXCR, one row per CDR3 protein. The table records 150,000 to 200,000 distinct CDR3 sequences, around 13% of them present only once. Details on this clonotype: Its target is not known.

The CDR3 totals 16 residues. Germline CDR1 reads SGHRS; CDR2 reads YFSETQ. V lost 3 bases and J lost 4; bases outside the gene matches: 3. The V gene is TRBV5-1, the J gene TRBJ2-1, with 14 bases aligning to TRBD2. The clonotype originates from an adult woman who had mild COVID-19 (a few samples of this study predate the infection). Cell type and time point are not known. What was sequenced was PBMCs or a T cell subset sorted from them (not recorded which). CDR3 in DNA: TGCGCCAGCAGCTCGCGACTAGCGGGGGGGTACAATGAGCAGTTCTTC. As protein: CASSSRLAGGYNEQFF. The whole variable domain, filled in from reference TRBV5-1 and TRBJ2-1, reads KAGVTQTPRYLIKTRGQQVTLSCSPISGHRSVSWYQQTPGQGLQFLFEYFSETQRNKGNFPGRFSGRQFSNSRSEMNVSTLELGDSALYLCASSSRLAGGYNEQFFGPGTRLTVL.